The clone carrying this T cell receptor (beta chain) was seen ten or more times. Its antigen is unknown. The data were taken from a study of T-cell memory formation after mild COVID-19. Study-level results: Confirmation was lacking for SARS-CoV-2 specificity of second-wave clones that peaked on day 37.

TCRdb processed the 5' RACE reads anew with MiXCR; each CDR3 protein has one entry. The top ten clones hold roughly 13% of a sample with roughly 380,000 distinct CDR3 sequences, around 30% of them seen once. Deletions cut 4 bases from V and 2 bases from J, with 10 bases between. Germline CDR1 reads SGHRS; CDR2 reads YFSETQ. CDR3 length: 13 amino acids. The sequenced sample was PBMCs or a T cell subset sorted from them (not recorded which). The sequence was collected from an adult woman who had mild COVID-19 (a few samples of this study predate the infection). Cell type and time point are not known. V usage is TRBV5-1 and J usage is TRBJ2-7, with TRBD1 as a possible D gene (6 bases). The CDR3 coding sequence is TGCGCCAGCAGCGTGGACAGCGCCTACGAGCAGTACTTC. Its protein product is CASSVDSAYEQYF.